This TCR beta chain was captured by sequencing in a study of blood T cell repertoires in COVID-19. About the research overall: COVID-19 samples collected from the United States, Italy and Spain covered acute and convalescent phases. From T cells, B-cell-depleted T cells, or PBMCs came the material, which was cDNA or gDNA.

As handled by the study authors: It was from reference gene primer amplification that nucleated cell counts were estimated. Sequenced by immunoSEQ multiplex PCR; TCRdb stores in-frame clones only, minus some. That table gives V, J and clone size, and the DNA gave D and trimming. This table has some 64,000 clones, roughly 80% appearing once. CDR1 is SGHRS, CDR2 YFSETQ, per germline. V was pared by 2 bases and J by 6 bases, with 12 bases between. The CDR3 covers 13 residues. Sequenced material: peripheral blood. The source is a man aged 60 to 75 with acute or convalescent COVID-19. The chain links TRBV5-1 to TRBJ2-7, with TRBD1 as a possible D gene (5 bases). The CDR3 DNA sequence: TGCGCCAGCAGCTTATCTCAGGGCGCCGAGCAGTACTTC. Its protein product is CASSLSQGAEQYF.